This is a list of T cell receptor beta chains from one sample in a study of cytomegalovirus exposure and HLA in healthy donors. Libraries were prepared by immunoSEQ multiplex PCR; TCRdb keeps only in-frame clonotypes and omits some of them. The sample carries hundreds of thousands of clones, about 90% recorded once. The source material was PBMCs. These receptors originate from a man younger than 35 in good health and CMV-seropositive. Each CDR3 is given with its conserved first and last residue. D genes are given only for firm matches. Only part of the rows carry a size: once, few, many, or a class if the clone is expanded.

j_gene: TRBJ1-2
v_gene: TRBV28
abundance: .
d_gene: .
CDR3aa: CASEAGSYGYTF
CDR3nt: TGTGCCAGTGAAGCAGGGAGCTATGGCTACACCTTC

j_gene: TRBJ1-4
v_gene: TRBV6-1
abundance: .
d_gene: .
CDR3aa: CASSQGWVANEKLFF
CDR3nt: TGTGCCAGCTCACAGGGATGGGTAGCTAATGAAAAACTGTTTTTT

j_gene: TRBJ2-1
v_gene: TRBV9
abundance: few
d_gene: .
CDR3aa: CASSLGDEASMFF
CDR3nt: TGTGCCAGCAGCTTGGGTGATGAAGCGAGCATGTTCTTC

j_gene: TRBJ2-1
v_gene: TRBV9
abundance: .
d_gene: .
CDR3aa: CASSVGVGAYNEQFF
CDR3nt: TGTGCCAGCAGCGTCGGGGTAGGGGCCTACAATGAGCAGTTCTTC

j_gene: TRBJ2-1
v_gene: TRBV5-4
abundance: .
d_gene: .
CDR3aa: CASSLAAVASNEQFF
CDR3nt: TGTGCCAGCAGCTTGGCAGCGGTTGCCTCCAATGAGCAGTTCTTC

j_gene: TRBJ2-1
v_gene: TRBV7-9
abundance: .
d_gene: .
CDR3aa: CASSRETRAWGNEQFF
CDR3nt: TGTGCCAGCAGCCGCGAGACCAGGGCCTGGGGCAATGAGCAGTTCTTC

j_gene: TRBJ2-7
v_gene: TRBV15
abundance: .
d_gene: TRBD1
CDR3aa: CATSRDQGVGEQYF
CDR3nt: TGTGCCACCAGCAGAGATCAGGGGGTTGGGGAGCAGTACTTC

j_gene: TRBJ1-1
v_gene: TRBV5-1
abundance: .
d_gene: TRBD1
CDR3aa: CASSSSRGRRTEAFF
CDR3nt: TGCGCCAGCAGCTCGTCCAGGGGGCGCCGGACTGAAGCTTTCTTT

j_gene: TRBJ2-1
v_gene: TRBV2
abundance: .
d_gene: .
CDR3aa: CASSPTGGNEQFF
CDR3nt: TGTGCCAGCAGTCCGACCGGGGGCAATGAGCAGTTCTTC

j_gene: TRBJ1-2
v_gene: TRBV6-1
abundance: .
d_gene: .
CDR3aa: CASSEVAVGYTF
CDR3nt: TGTGCCAGCAGTGAGGTGGCAGTTGGCTACACCTTC

j_gene: TRBJ2-3
v_gene: TRBV2
abundance: .
d_gene: .
CDR3aa: CASSVTDTQYF
CDR3nt: TGTGCCAGCAGCGTCACAGATACGCAGTATTTT

j_gene: TRBJ2-1
v_gene: TRBV6-5
abundance: .
d_gene: TRBD2
CDR3aa: CASWDYYYNEQFF
CDR3nt: TGTGCCAGTTGGGACTACTATTACAATGAGCAGTTCTTC

j_gene: TRBJ2-1
v_gene: TRBV6-5
abundance: .
d_gene: TRBD2
CDR3aa: CASSWGTSEYNEQFF
CDR3nt: TGTGCCAGCAGTTGGGGGACTAGCGAATACAATGAGCAGTTCTTC

j_gene: TRBJ1-2
v_gene: TRBV27
abundance: .
d_gene: .
CDR3aa: CASSLSGGLEYGGYTF
CDR3nt: TGTGCCAGCAGTTTGTCGGGGGGCTTGGAGTACGGTGGCTACACCTTC

j_gene: TRBJ2-2
v_gene: TRBV2
abundance: .
d_gene: .
CDR3aa: CASWNRGGTGELFF
CDR3nt: TGTGCCAGCTGGAACAGGGGAGGAACCGGGGAGCTGTTTTTT

j_gene: TRBJ1-2
v_gene: TRBV14
abundance: .
d_gene: .
CDR3aa: CASSQGQIYGYTF
CDR3nt: TGTGCCAGCAGCCAAGGCCAAATCTATGGCTACACCTTC

j_gene: TRBJ2-5
v_gene: TRBV23-1
abundance: few
d_gene: .
CDR3aa: CASSHSSCRETQYF
CDR3nt: TGCGCCAGCAGTCATTCCTCATGTCGAGAGACCCAGTACTTC

j_gene: TRBJ2-5
v_gene: TRBV30
abundance: .
d_gene: TRBD1
CDR3aa: CAWSDGGRDRGYQETQYF
CDR3nt: TGTGCCTGGAGTGATGGAGGGCGGGACAGGGGTTACCAAGAGACCCAGTACTTC

j_gene: TRBJ2-7
v_gene: TRBV5-4
abundance: once
d_gene: TRBD2
CDR3aa: CASSFRGGSVDEQYF
CDR3nt: TGTGCCAGCAGCTTTCGGGGCGGGAGCGTCGACGAGCAGTACTTC

j_gene: TRBJ2-7
v_gene: TRBV4-1
abundance: .
d_gene: TRBD2
CDR3aa: CASSQGLALTYEQYF
CDR3nt: TGCGCCAGCAGCCAAGGACTAGCCCTGACCTACGAGCAGTACTTC

j_gene: TRBJ1-1
v_gene: TRBV5-1
abundance: .
d_gene: .
CDR3aa: CASSLEGQLTEAFF
CDR3nt: TGCGCCAGCAGCTTGGAGGGTCAACTCACTGAAGCTTTCTTT

j_gene: TRBJ2-7
v_gene: TRBV4-2
abundance: .
d_gene: .
CDR3aa: CASSQEGTSVEQYF
CDR3nt: TGTGCCAGCAGCCAAGAAGGGACATCGGTCGAGCAGTACTTC

j_gene: TRBJ2-7
v_gene: TRBV10-3
abundance: .
d_gene: .
CDR3aa: CAISVGGSNYEQYF
CDR3nt: TGTGCCATCAGTGTGGGGGGCAGTAACTACGAGCAGTACTTC

j_gene: TRBJ2-3
v_gene: TRBV29-1
abundance: .
d_gene: TRBD2
CDR3aa: CSVASSGSSTDTQYF
CDR3nt: TGCAGCGTTGCGAGTAGCGGGAGTAGCACAGATACGCAGTATTTT

j_gene: TRBJ2-3
v_gene: TRBV10-3
abundance: .
d_gene: .
CDR3aa: CAISGGRYTQRVSTDTQYF
CDR3nt: TGTGCCATCAGTGGGGGTCGGTATACACAGAGGGTAAGCACAGATACGCAGTATTTT

j_gene: TRBJ2-1
v_gene: TRBV11-3
abundance: .
d_gene: TRBD2
CDR3aa: CASSLGGSTNEQFF
CDR3nt: TGTGCCAGCAGCTTAGGCGGGAGTACGAACGAGCAGTTCTTC

j_gene: TRBJ2-5
v_gene: TRBV19
abundance: .
d_gene: .
CDR3aa: CATSTGSQETQYF
CDR3nt: TGTGCCACCTCAACGGGAAGCCAAGAGACCCAGTACTTC

j_gene: TRBJ2-1
v_gene: TRBV19
abundance: once
d_gene: TRBD2
CDR3aa: CASSQLASSYNEQFF
CDR3nt: TGTGCCAGTAGTCAACTAGCGAGCTCCTACAATGAGCAGTTCTTC

j_gene: TRBJ2-5
v_gene: TRBV7-8
abundance: .
d_gene: TRBD1
CDR3aa: CASSLDREETQYF
CDR3nt: TGTGCCAGCAGCTTGGACAGGGAAGAGACCCAGTACTTC

j_gene: TRBJ2-7
v_gene: TRBV10-2
abundance: once
d_gene: .
CDR3aa: CASSAYSYEQYF
CDR3nt: TGCGCCAGCAGTGCGTACAGCTACGAGCAGTACTTC

j_gene: TRBJ2-5
v_gene: TRBV6-5
abundance: .
d_gene: TRBD1
CDR3aa: CASSYLDRGETQYF
CDR3nt: TGTGCCAGCAGTTACCTAGACAGGGGAGAGACCCAGTACTTC

j_gene: TRBJ1-2
v_gene: TRBV18
abundance: .
d_gene: TRBD1
CDR3aa: CASSPTGDGGYTF
CDR3nt: TGTGCCAGCTCACCTACAGGGGACGGCGGCTACACCTTC

j_gene: TRBJ2-5
v_gene: TRBV5-1
abundance: .
d_gene: .
CDR3aa: CASSLIVEETQYF
CDR3nt: TGCGCCAGCAGCTTGATCGTTGAGGAGACCCAGTACTTC

j_gene: TRBJ2-1
v_gene: TRBV5-6
abundance: .
d_gene: .
CDR3aa: CASSLEQTNEQFF
CDR3nt: TGTGCCAGCAGCTTGGAGCAGACGAATGAGCAGTTCTTC

j_gene: TRBJ2-3
v_gene: TRBV5-1
abundance: .
d_gene: TRBD2
CDR3aa: CASSLTLAGLRDTQYF
CDR3nt: TGCGCCAGCAGCTTGACACTAGCGGGCCTCAGGGATACGCAGTATTTT

j_gene: TRBJ1-1
v_gene: TRBV1
abundance: many
d_gene: .
CDR3aa: CTSSPQETEAFF
CDR3nt: TGCACCAGCAGCCCCCAAGAGACTGAAGCTTTCTTT

j_gene: TRBJ2-7
v_gene: TRBV6-5
abundance: .
d_gene: TRBD1
CDR3aa: CASSYRTGKPYEQYF
CDR3nt: TGTGCCAGCAGTTACCGGACAGGGAAGCCCTACGAGCAGTACTTC

j_gene: TRBJ2-7
v_gene: TRBV30
abundance: .
d_gene: TRBD1
CDR3aa: CAWSRNRGLDEQYF
CDR3nt: TGTGCCTGGAGTAGGAACAGGGGGCTTGACGAGCAGTACTTC

j_gene: TRBJ2-1
v_gene: TRBV2
abundance: .
d_gene: TRBD1
CDR3aa: CASSKTGSSYNEQFF
CDR3nt: TGTGCCAGCAGCAAGACAGGGAGCTCCTACAATGAGCAGTTCTTC

j_gene: TRBJ2-7
v_gene: TRBV27
abundance: once
d_gene: .
CDR3aa: CASSFLGRGGGSYEQYF
CDR3nt: TGTGCCAGCAGTTTTCTGGGGAGGGGAGGGGGCTCCTACGAGCAGTACTTC

j_gene: TRBJ2-5
v_gene: TRBV27
abundance: .
d_gene: .
CDR3aa: CASSVGETQYF
CDR3nt: TGTGCCAGCAGTGTGGGCGAGACCCAGTACTTC

j_gene: TRBJ1-5
v_gene: TRBV6-5
abundance: .
d_gene: .
CDR3aa: CASTQMVGQPQHF
CDR3nt: TGTGCCAGCACCCAGATGGTTGGTCAGCCCCAGCATTTT

j_gene: TRBJ1-5
v_gene: TRBV2
abundance: .
d_gene: .
CDR3aa: CASGGGGDQPQHF
CDR3nt: TGTGCCAGCGGTGGCGGGGGGGATCAGCCCCAGCATTTT

j_gene: TRBJ1-4
v_gene: TRBV6-1
abundance: .
d_gene: .
CDR3aa: CASSEKGRGEKLFF
CDR3nt: TGTGCCAGCAGTGAAAAGGGGCGCGGTGAAAAACTGTTTTTT

j_gene: TRBJ2-1
v_gene: TRBV25-1
abundance: .
d_gene: .
CDR3aa: CASSPLGGAVYEQFF
CDR3nt: TGTGCCAGCAGTCCCCTGGGGGGGGCTGTTTATGAGCAGTTCTTC

j_gene: TRBJ2-3
v_gene: TRBV5-1
abundance: .
d_gene: .
CDR3aa: CASSLWGGTDTQYF
CDR3nt: TGCGCCAGCAGCTTGTGGGGGGGCACAGATACGCAGTATTTT

j_gene: TRBJ2-7
v_gene: TRBV10-3
abundance: .
d_gene: TRBD2
CDR3aa: CAISDSVGASGTYEQYF
CDR3nt: TGTGCCATCAGTGATAGTGTGGGGGCTAGCGGGACCTACGAGCAGTACTTC

j_gene: TRBJ1-2
v_gene: TRBV5-8
abundance: once
d_gene: .
CDR3aa: CASSLKDSLSYGYTF
CDR3nt: TGTGCCAGCAGCTTGAAGGATTCGCTATCCTATGGCTACACCTTC

j_gene: TRBJ1-1
v_gene: TRBV29-1
abundance: .
d_gene: .
CDR3aa: CSVEDEGPEAFF
CDR3nt: TGCAGCGTTGAAGATGAGGGACCAGAAGCTTTCTTT

j_gene: TRBJ1-3
v_gene: TRBV6-6
abundance: .
d_gene: .
CDR3aa: CASSREVGNTIYF
CDR3nt: TGTGCCAGCAGTCGGGAGGTTGGAAACACCATATATTTT

j_gene: TRBJ2-5
v_gene: TRBV25-1
abundance: .
d_gene: .
CDR3aa: CASRASGGETQYF
CDR3nt: TGTGCCAGCAGGGCGAGTGGGGGCGAGACCCAGTACTTC

j_gene: TRBJ2-7
v_gene: TRBV2
abundance: .
d_gene: .
CDR3aa: CARSSTDSYEQYF
CDR3nt: TGTGCCAGAAGTTCCACGGACTCCTACGAGCAGTACTTC

j_gene: TRBJ1-3
v_gene: TRBV6-5
abundance: .
d_gene: .
CDR3aa: CASSYSQGVGGNTIYF
CDR3nt: TGTGCCAGCAGTTACTCACAGGGCGTAGGGGGAAACACCATATATTTT